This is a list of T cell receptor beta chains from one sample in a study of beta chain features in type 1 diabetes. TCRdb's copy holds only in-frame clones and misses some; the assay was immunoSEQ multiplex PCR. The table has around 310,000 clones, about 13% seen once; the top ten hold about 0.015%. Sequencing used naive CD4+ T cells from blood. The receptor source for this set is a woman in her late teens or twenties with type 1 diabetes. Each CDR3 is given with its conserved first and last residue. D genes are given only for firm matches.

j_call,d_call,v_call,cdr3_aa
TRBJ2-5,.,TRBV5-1,CASSTQVSSETQYF
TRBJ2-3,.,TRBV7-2,CASSLHGSRADTQYF
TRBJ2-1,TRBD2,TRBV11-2,CASRPGTSGSYNEQFF
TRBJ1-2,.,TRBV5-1,CASSDEGARPFGYTF
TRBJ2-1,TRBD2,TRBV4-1,CASSQVLAGGRDEQFF
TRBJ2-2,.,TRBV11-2,CASSPFRQTPNTGELFF
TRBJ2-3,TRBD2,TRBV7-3,CASTPGSSGVPDTQYF
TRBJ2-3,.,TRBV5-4,CASSLAADTQYF
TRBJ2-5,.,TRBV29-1,CSANSYLNQETQYF
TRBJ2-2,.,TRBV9,CASSGWAGFVGELFF
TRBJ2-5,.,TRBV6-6,CASSYVRGFGETQYF
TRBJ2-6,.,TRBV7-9,CASSPARFGANVLTF
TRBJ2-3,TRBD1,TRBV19,CASRTPPGQGTTQYF
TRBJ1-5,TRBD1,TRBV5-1,CASSLQGDGPQHF
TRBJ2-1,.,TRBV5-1,CASSLRGDRFYNEQFF
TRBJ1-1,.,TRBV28,CASSTTVREAFF
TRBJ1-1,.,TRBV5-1,CASSLSLTVNTEAFF
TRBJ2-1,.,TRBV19,CASSMDSQGPYNEQFF
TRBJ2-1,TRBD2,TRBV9,CASSVWGLAGVDEQFF
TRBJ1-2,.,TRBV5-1,CASSPGAYGYTF
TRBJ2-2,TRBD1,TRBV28,CASSLGDRETGELFF
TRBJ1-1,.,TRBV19,CASSIQVGAFF
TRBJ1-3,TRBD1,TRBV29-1,CSVRDRGSGNTIYF
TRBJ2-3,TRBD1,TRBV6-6,CASSYERTGGRDTQYF
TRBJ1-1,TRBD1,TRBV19,CASSPVRDSAEAFF
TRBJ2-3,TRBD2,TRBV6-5,CASSSFRTSGTDTQYF
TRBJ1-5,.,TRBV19,CASSILQGGQPQHF
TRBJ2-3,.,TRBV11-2,CASSLSRGRYEDTQYF
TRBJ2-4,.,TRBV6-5,CASSYSLREAKNIQYF
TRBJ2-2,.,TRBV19,CASTGRNANTGELFF
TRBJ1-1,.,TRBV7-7,CASSLAGEGWEAFF
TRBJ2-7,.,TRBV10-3,CAISEPSTTRTSEQYF
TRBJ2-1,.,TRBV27,CASSYQVSVHSYNEQFF
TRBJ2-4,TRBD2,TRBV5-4,CASSFAGGGGIQYF
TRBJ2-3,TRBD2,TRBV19,CASSISLAGVGDTQYF
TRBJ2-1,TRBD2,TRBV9,CASSSRLAGYNEQFF
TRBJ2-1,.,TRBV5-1,CASSLQGSPYNEQFF
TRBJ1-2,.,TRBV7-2,CASSAGWPDGYTF
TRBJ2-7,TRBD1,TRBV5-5,CASSPISGTGISYEQYF
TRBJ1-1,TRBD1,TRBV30,CAWSGAGGTEAFF
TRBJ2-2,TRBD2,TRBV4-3,CASSQTWTSGRYTGELFF
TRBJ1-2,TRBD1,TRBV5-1,CASSVDRAYGYTF
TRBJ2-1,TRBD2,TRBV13,CASTLNGRSSYNEQFF
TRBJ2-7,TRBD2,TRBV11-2,CASSFRTSASSYEQYF
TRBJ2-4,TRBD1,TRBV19,CASSIQGQGAANIQYF
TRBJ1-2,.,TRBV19,CASRRDSLYGYTF
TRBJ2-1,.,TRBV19,CASSRWEAPYNEQFF
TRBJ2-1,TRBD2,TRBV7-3,CASSASGRAPYNEQFF
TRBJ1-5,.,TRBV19,CASSIERYQPQHF